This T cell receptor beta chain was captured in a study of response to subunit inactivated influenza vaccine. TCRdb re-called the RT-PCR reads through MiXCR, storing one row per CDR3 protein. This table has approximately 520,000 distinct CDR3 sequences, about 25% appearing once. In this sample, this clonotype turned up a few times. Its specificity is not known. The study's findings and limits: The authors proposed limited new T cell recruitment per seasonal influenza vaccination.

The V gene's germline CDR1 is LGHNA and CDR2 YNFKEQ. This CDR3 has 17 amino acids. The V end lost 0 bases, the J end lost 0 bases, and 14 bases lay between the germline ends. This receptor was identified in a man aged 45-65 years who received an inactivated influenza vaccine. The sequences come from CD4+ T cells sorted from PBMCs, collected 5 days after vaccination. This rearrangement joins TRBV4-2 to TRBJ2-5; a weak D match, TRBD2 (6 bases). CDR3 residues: CASSQDGPGGYQETQYF. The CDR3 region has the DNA TGTGCCAGCAGCCAAGACGGTCCCGGGGGTTACCAAGAGACCCAGTACTTC.